This T cell receptor (beta chain) came from a study of CD8 T cells in Susac syndrome. Across the whole study: Each patient with Susac syndrome, at the time of blood draw, was therapy-naive, on corticosteroids, or on intravenous immunoglobulin alone.

Sequencing of TCR beta was performed on blood CD8+ T cells and on blood CD4+ T cells. TEMRA cells were FACS-enriched, with CD8+ and CD4+ T cells isolated negatively. The RNA input was about 0.5 to 1 ug, and it was reverse transcribed with random hexamers. The TCR beta CDR3 was amplified by immunoSEQ multiplex PCR across 54 Vbeta, 13 Jbeta. TCRdb reprocessed the immunoSEQ multiplex PCR reads with MiXCR, giving one entry per CDR3 protein. The table lists about 140,000 distinct CDR3 sequences, 95% of them singletons, with roughly 0.14% in the top ten. This clonotype has only a few counts. From germline, CDR1 is LNHDA and CDR2 SQIVND (reference sequence). V shed 6 bases and J shed 6 bases, with 9 bases lying between them. The CDR3 contains 12 residues.

The rearrangement uses TRBV19 and TRBJ1-5; TRBD1 might be the D (5 bases). The sample was CD4+ T cells from PBMCs. The receptor's source is a human donor with Susac syndrome. Here the CDR3 DNA reads TGTGCCAGTAGAACGGGGGGTCAGCCCCAGCATTTT. This translates into CASRTGGQPQHF.